This TCR beta chain was documented in a study of T-cell reconstitution after alpha-beta-depleted transplantation in children. Regarding this clonotype: The antigen is undetermined.

Broader study findings: Newly produced T cells mostly accounted for T-cell counts and diversity one year post-transplant. The study reportedly traced alpha-beta T cells about two months after transplant to several hundred expanded graft clones. From surviving recipient T cells and thymic progenitors came the high day-60 TCRbeta diversity observed in some patients.

This CDR3 has 15 residues. The germline gives CDR1 SGHTA, CDR2 FQGNSA. Deletions cut 4 bases from V and 4 bases from J, with 14 bases between. A TCRbeta library incorporating unique molecular identifiers was prepared. TCRdb independently ran MiXCR on the PCR reads; one entry per CDR3 protein. The table records about a million distinct CDR3 sequences, roughly 29% of them present only once. Sample: PBMCs, mostly from graft donor cells, taken 360 days after TCRalphabeta/CD19-depleted stem cell transplant. This receptor was taken from a boy younger than two who had a stem cell transplant for SCID, so the T cells may come from the graft donor. This chain uses TRBV7-2 with TRBJ2-1; no reliable D call. This CDR3 is CASSSRRGSYNEQFF. In nucleotides, the CDR3 is TGTGCCAGCAGCTCTAGACGTGGTTCGTACAATGAGCAGTTCTTC.